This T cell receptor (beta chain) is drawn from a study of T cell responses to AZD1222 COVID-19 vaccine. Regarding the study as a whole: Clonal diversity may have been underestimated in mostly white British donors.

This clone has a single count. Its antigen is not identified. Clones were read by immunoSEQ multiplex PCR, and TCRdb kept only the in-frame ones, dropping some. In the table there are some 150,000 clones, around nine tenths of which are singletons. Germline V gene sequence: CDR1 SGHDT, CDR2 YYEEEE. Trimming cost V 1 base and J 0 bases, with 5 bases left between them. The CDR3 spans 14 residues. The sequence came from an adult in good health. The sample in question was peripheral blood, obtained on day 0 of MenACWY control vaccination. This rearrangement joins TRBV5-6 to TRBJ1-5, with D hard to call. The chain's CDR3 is CASSLSYSNQPQHF. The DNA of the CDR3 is TGTGCCAGCAGCTTGAGCTATAGCAATCAGCCCCAGCATTTT.